This T cell receptor beta chain was identified in a study of blood T cell repertoires in COVID-19. This CDR3 is built from 13 residues. The junction had 0 bases not matched to a gene; V was cut back by 3 bases and J by 3 bases. The V gene's germline CDR1 is KGHDR and CDR2 SFDVKD. Authors' methods: Amplification of reference gene primers provided the estimated nucleated cell counts. Data came from immunoSEQ multiplex PCR; TCRdb stores just in-frame clones and leaves some out. V and J calls and clone size follow that table, whereas D and trimming were derived from the DNA. The sample lists 50,000 to 60,000 clones, under 90% occurring once.

The sample taken for sequencing was peripheral blood. This TCR was sampled from a man at least 80 years old with active or convalescent COVID-19. V usage is TRBV24-1 and J usage is TRBJ2-7, with TRBD1 matching 8 bases. In nucleotides, the CDR3 is TGTGCCACCAGTGATGGACAGGGCTACGAGCAGTACTTC. Translating gives CATSDGQGYEQYF.